This T cell receptor beta chain was profiled in a study of shared clonotypes between healthy human individuals. Libraries were prepared by immunoSEQ multiplex PCR; TCRdb keeps only in-frame clonotypes and omits some of them. The table has a few million clones, 85% to 95% seen once; the top ten hold about 0.37%. Study findings and constraints: Generally, naive subsets (rather than memory subsets) showed larger estimated richness.

With regard to this clone: Its antigen is unidentified.

This receptor was identified in a man younger than 35 in good health. Some clones in this sample may be carry-over from other donors' samples. The specimen was naive CD4+ T cells from PBMCs. Subset reported: CD45RA+ positively selected.

CDR3 amino acids: CASRITGQIDYEQYF. The CDR3 nucleotides read TGCGCCAGCAGGATAACGGGACAGATAGACTACGAGCAGTACTTC. The chain recombines TRBV5-1 with TRBJ2-7; the match to TRBD1 covers 7 bases. The trim removed 5 bases at V and 3 bases at J, leaving 11 bases unmatched. The CDR3 runs to 15 residues. Per germline, CDR1 SGHRS and CDR2 YFSETQ. The full variable domain, with the rest looked up from reference TRBV5-1 and TRBJ2-7, is KAGVTQTPRYLIKTRGQQVTLSCSPISGHRSVSWYQQTPGQGLQFLFEYFSETQRNKGNFPGRFSGRQFSNSRSEMNVSTLELGDSALYLCASRITGQIDYEQYFGPGTRLTVT.